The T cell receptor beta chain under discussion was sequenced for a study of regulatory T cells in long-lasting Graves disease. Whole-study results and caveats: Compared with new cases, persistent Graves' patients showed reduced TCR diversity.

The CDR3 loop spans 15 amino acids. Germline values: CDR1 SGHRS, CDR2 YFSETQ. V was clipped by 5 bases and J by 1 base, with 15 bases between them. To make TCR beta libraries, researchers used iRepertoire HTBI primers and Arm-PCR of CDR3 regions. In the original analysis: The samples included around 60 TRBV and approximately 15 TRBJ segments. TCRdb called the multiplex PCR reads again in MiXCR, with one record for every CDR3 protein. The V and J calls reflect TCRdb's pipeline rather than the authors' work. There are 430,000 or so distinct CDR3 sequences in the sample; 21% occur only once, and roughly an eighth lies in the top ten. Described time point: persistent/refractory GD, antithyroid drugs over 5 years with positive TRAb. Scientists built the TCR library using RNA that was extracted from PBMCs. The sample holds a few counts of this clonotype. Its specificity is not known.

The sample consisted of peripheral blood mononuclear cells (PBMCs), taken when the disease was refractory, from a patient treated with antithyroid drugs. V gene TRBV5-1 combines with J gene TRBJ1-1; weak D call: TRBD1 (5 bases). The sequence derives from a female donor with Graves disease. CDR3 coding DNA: TGCGCCAGCAGACCCGGGGCAAGGGAGAACACTGAAGCTTTCTTT. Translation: CASRPGARENTEAFF.